This TCR beta chain emerged from a study of OX40 agonist ivuxolimab in advanced cancers. The table came from immunoSEQ multiplex PCR; TCRdb's copy has only in-frame clones and leaves some out. Among roughly 30,000 clones listed, around 90% were seen once. The V and J ends lost 4 bases and 3 bases respectively, with 1 base between them. CDR3 length equals 11 residues. Germline V gene sequence: CDR1 SGHDN, CDR2 FVKESK. The chain joins TRBV14 to TRBJ2-1; D ambiguous. The origin of this receptor is an adult with an advanced solid tumor such as melanoma, head and neck, liver or kidney cancer. This material consisted of CD4+ or CD8+ T cells sorted from blood, taken in a trial of the OX40 agonist ivuxolimab. The CDR3 sequence: CASSLYNEQFF. CDR3 sequence (DNA): TGTGCCAGCAGCCTCTACAATGAGCAGTTCTTC.